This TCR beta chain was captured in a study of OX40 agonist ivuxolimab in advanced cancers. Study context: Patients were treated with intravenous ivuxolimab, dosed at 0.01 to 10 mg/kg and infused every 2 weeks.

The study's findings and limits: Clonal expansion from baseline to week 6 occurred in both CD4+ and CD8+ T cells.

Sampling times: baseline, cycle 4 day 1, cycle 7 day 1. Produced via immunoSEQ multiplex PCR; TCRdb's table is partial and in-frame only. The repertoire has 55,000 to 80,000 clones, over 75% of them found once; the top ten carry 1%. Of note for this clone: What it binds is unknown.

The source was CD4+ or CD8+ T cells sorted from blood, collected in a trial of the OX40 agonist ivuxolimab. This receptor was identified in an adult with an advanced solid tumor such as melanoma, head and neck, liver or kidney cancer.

The CDR3 protein is CASSPTSGISNEQFF. The DNA of the CDR3 is TGTGCCAGCTCACCGACTAGCGGGATAAGCAATGAGCAGTTCTTC. The gene calls are TRBV18 and TRBJ2-1; 11 bases are a match to TRBD2. The CDR3 is 15 residues long. The germline gives CDR1 KGHSH, CDR2 LQKENI. The trim removed 3 bases at V and 6 bases at J, leaving 4 bases unmatched.